This T cell receptor beta chain was sequenced in a study of cytomegalovirus exposure and HLA in healthy donors. General study findings and limits: Within an earlier analysis, most TCR beta V segments proved productive either about 90% or about 30% of the time. A later analysis found that most CMV-associated TCR beta chains appeared HLA-restricted. TRBV6-2, TRBV6-3 and some other V segments were excluded as indistinguishable.

Of note for this clone: The antigen remains unidentified.

The CDR3 runs 18 residues. Germline-derived CDR1 and CDR2 are SGHVS and FQNEAQ. Germline trimming cut 4 bases from V and 7 bases from J; bases unmatched to any gene: 18. The PCR used 60 Vbeta and 13 Jbeta primers. The assay was immunoSEQ multiplex PCR, and TCRdb's table has in-frame clones only and misses some. This table has about 200,000 clones, approximately 86% appearing once. This receptor was identified in a woman in her 30s in good health and CMV-seronegative. The chain uses TRBV7-8 and TRBJ2-1; TRBD2 aligns across 8 bases. Sequencing input: PBMCs. The CDR3 DNA reads as TGTGCCAGCAGCTCCGCCGGGGGGGGAGTCCCCGGAGGGAATGAGCAGTTCTTC. Protein sequence: CASSSAGGGVPGGNEQFF.